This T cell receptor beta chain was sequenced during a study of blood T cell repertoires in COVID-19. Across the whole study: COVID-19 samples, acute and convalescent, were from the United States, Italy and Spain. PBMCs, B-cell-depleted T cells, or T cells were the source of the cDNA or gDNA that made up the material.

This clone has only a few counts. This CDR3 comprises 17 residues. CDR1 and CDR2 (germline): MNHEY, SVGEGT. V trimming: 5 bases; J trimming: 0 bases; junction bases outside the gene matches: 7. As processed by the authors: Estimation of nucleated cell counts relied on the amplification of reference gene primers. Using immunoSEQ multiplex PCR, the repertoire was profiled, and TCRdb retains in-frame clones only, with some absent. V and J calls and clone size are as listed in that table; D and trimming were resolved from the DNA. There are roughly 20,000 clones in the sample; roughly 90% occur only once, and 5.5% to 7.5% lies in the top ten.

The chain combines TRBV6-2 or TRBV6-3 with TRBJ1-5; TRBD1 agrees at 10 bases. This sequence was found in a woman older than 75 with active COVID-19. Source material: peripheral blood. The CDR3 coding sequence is TGTGCCAGCAGTAAGGGACAGGGGAGCATTAGCAATCAGCCCCAGCATTTT. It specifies CASSKGQGSISNQPQHF.